These T cell receptor beta chains were read from a single sample in a study of control samples from healthy donors and cancer patients. The assay was immunoSEQ multiplex PCR, and TCRdb's table has in-frame clones only and misses some. The sample shows 82,000 or so clones, around 94% of them seen only once. The source material was blood. Every receptor here comes from a young woman in good health. CDR3s include the opening cysteine and the closing phenylalanine or tryptophan. The D gene is left open where the match is weak.

CDR3,V,D,J
CASSSYGSRTEKLFF,TRBV7-8,NA,TRBJ1-4
CASGTRLGGTQYF,TRBV28,NA,TRBJ2-5
CASRITDTQYF,TRBV25-1,NA,TRBJ2-3
CASSPRTLSYNEQFF,TRBV19,NA,TRBJ2-1
CASSPPIGKGTEAFF,TRBV28,NA,TRBJ1-1
CSVGVPAGVGHEQYF,TRBV29-1,NA,TRBJ2-7
CASSYYVGTGKETQYF,TRBV6-5,TRBD1,TRBJ2-5
CAIGGQKGTYEQYF,TRBV10-3,TRBD1,TRBJ2-7
CASSPTRNNSPLHF,TRBV3-1/TRBV3-2,NA,TRBJ1-6
CASSLSGVLTDTQYF,TRBV19,NA,TRBJ2-3
CASSLRGSNTGELFF,TRBV7-3,NA,TRBJ2-2
CASSYSKTNIQYF,TRBV6-2/TRBV6-3,NA,TRBJ2-4
CASSLHQNGPRSTDTQYF,TRBV5-1,NA,TRBJ2-3
CASSTQGTMNTEAFF,TRBV7-8,NA,TRBJ1-1
CASSQVGLGGFSPHSF,TRBV4-1,NA,TRBJ1-1
CASSLRPRAGELFF,TRBV7-3,NA,TRBJ2-2
CASDAQRSTGINQPQHF,TRBV28,NA,TRBJ1-5
CASSATGTSGIYEQFF,TRBV9,TRBD2,TRBJ2-1
CASRLTSGRNTYEQYF,TRBV28,TRBD2,TRBJ2-7
CSASGVVRLVDTQYF,TRBV20-1,NA,TRBJ2-3
CAGPGQGGSNQPQHF,TRBV28,TRBD1,TRBJ1-5
CASSNPYYSFSSTDTQYF,TRBV19,NA,TRBJ2-3
CASSLYTGGRYEQYF,TRBV28,TRBD1,TRBJ2-7
CRIGVFDEAFF,TRBV20-1,NA,TRBJ1-1
CASSPWGGFGELFF,TRBV9,NA,TRBJ2-2
CASSSERGVWTEAFF,TRBV11-2,NA,TRBJ1-1
CASSLEGGYEQYF,TRBV7-9,NA,TRBJ2-7
CASSLSHAAQFYNSPLHF,TRBV13,NA,TRBJ1-6
CASSLLAGVTDTQYF,TRBV7-3,TRBD2,TRBJ2-3
CGTGGSNYGYTF,TRBV6-6,TRBD1,TRBJ1-2
CATSDPDSYEQYF,TRBV24-1,NA,TRBJ2-7
CASSYGVNTEAFF,TRBV7-3,NA,TRBJ1-1
CASSLPQGDALPEAFF,TRBV5-8,TRBD1,TRBJ1-1
CASRRTAEETQYF,TRBV5-7,NA,TRBJ2-5
CASSSSPRIAGENEQFF,TRBV7-9,TRBD2,TRBJ2-1
CASSSQGGDQPQHF,TRBV28,NA,TRBJ1-5
CASSQDSRDSEAFF,TRBV4-3,TRBD1,TRBJ1-1
CASTQEGGYNEQFF,TRBV2,NA,TRBJ2-1
CASSQETGTGELFF,TRBV4-3,NA,TRBJ2-2
CASSERYTGELFF,TRBV6-2/TRBV6-3,NA,TRBJ2-2
CASSSRSRELFF,TRBV5-4,NA,TRBJ2-2
CASSQVIPRAGQYGYTF,TRBV3-1/TRBV3-2,NA,TRBJ1-2
CASSEGPSQETQYF,TRBV6-4,NA,TRBJ2-5
CASSLMSRLGNEQFF,TRBV28,NA,TRBJ2-1
CASSASRNTIYF,TRBV19,NA,TRBJ1-3